A selection of T cell receptor beta chains follows, all from one sample in a study of early T cells in non-severe SARS-CoV-2 infection. MiXCR, run by TCRdb on the 5' RACE reads, gives a single entry per CDR3 protein. The sample carries 34,000 or so distinct CDR3 sequences, about 9.9% recorded once. The sample consisted of whole blood. These receptors were collected from an adult who was a healthcare worker with PCR-confirmed SARS-CoV-2 infection or an uninfected control (not recorded which). CDR3s include the opening cysteine and the closing phenylalanine or tryptophan. Fields, in order: D gene, clone size, J gene, V gene, CDR3 DNA, CDR3 protein. A D gene is named only where the DNA matches it firmly. A clone size is listed for some rows: how often the clone was seen (once, few, many), or a class if it is expanded.

-	-	TRBJ2-3	TRBV15	TGTGCCACCAGCAGAGATGGGGATACGCAGTATTTT	CATSRDGDTQYF
-	-	TRBJ1-2	TRBV20-1	TGCAGTGCTGCAAGACAGGTCCGGAACTATGGCTACACCTTC	CSAARQVRNYGYTF
-	few	TRBJ1-4	TRBV29-1	TGCAGCGTTGAAACGGGCGGGGGGCAGGAACTGTTTTTT	CSVETGGGQELFF
TRBD1	-	TRBJ1-1	TRBV20-1	TGCAGTGCTAGTGTACCAGGGGGGTTCGCTGAAGCTTTCTTT	CSASVPGGFAEAFF
TRBD1	few	TRBJ1-2	TRBV9	TGTGCCAGCAGCGTAGTGGAACAGGGGGCGCCTGGCTACACCTTC	CASSVVEQGAPGYTF
-	-	TRBJ1-5	TRBV13	TGTGCCAGCAGCGTCCCGACAGGACCTTATAGCAATCAGCCCCAGCATTTT	CASSVPTGPYSNQPQHF
-	many	TRBJ2-5	TRBV5-4	TGTGCCAGCAGCTTGCTAAGCGGGGAGACCCAGTACTTC	CASSLLSGETQYF
-	medium-sized	TRBJ1-1	TRBV7-9	TGTGCCAGCAGCTTTGGGGTTGGATACACTGAAGCTTTCTTT	CASSFGVGYTEAFF
-	few	TRBJ1-5	TRBV12-3/TRBV12-4	TGTGCCAGCAGATCCACAGGGAACCAGCCCCAGCATTTT	CASRSTGNQPQHF
-	-	TRBJ2-1	TRBV6-6	TGTGCCAGCAGCTACCGGGACGAATACAATGAGCAGTTCTTC	CASSYRDEYNEQFF
TRBD2	many	TRBJ2-3	TRBV20-1	TGCAGTGCTAGAGGTGGCCTAGCGGGGGCCATTAGCACAGATACGCAGTATTTT	CSARGGLAGAISTDTQYF
-	many	TRBJ2-4	TRBV12-3/TRBV12-4	TGTGCCAGCAGTGCGGACGGATCTAAAAACATTCAGTACTTC	CASSADGSKNIQYF
TRBD1	-	TRBJ2-7	TRBV29-1	TGCAGCGTTCCGGTGACAGGGGGCGCAAATTACGAGCAGTACTTC	CSVPVTGGANYEQYF
TRBD2	few	TRBJ2-1	TRBV11-2	TGTGCCAGCAGCCGCCTAGCGGGGGGTAACAATGAGCAGTTCTTC	CASSRLAGGNNEQFF
-	-	TRBJ1-1	TRBV10-3	TGTGCCATCAGTGAGTCTCCGACTGACGGTGAAGCTTTCTTT	CAISESPTDGEAFF
-	-	TRBJ1-2	TRBV10-3	TGTGCCATCACTGGTCCGGGCTCGGAAGGCTACACCTTC	CAITGPGSEGYTF
TRBD2	-	TRBJ2-7	TRBV6-5	TGTGCCAGCAGTAACAGACTAGCGGGGGGGGCGGTATACGAGCAGTACTTC	CASSNRLAGGAVYEQYF
TRBD1	-	TRBJ2-7	TRBV5-1	TGCGCCAGCAGCAGGACAGGGTCGGGCGAGCAGTACTTC	CASSRTGSGEQYF
-	many	TRBJ1-3	TRBV20-1	TGCAGTGCTGCGGACCGCCGCTCTGGAAACACCATATATTTT	CSAADRRSGNTIYF
-	-	TRBJ1-2	TRBV12-3/TRBV12-4	TGTGCCAGCAGTTTCTGGGTCTCGGACTATGGCTACACCTTC	CASSFWVSDYGYTF
-	few	TRBJ2-7	TRBV10-3	TGTGCCATCAGGGAGGAGAAGGGGCCCAACGGAGGCGAGCAGTACTTC	CAIREEKGPNGGEQYF
TRBD1	many	TRBJ2-7	TRBV5-1	TGCGCCAGCAGATCGGGACAGGGGACCTACGAGCAGTACTTC	CASRSGQGTYEQYF
-	many	TRBJ2-5	TRBV7-2	TGTGCCAGCAGCTTAGGCCCCGGACAAGAGACCCAGTACTTC	CASSLGPGQETQYF
TRBD1	many	TRBJ1-5	TRBV19	TGTGCCAGTAGTACGGGGACAGGGCAAAGGGCCCAGCATTTT	CASSTGTGQRAQHF
-	many	TRBJ2-7	TRBV4-3	TGCGCCAGCAGCCAAGGGGCGGGCACCTACGAGCAGTACTTC	CASSQGAGTYEQYF
-	-	TRBJ2-7	TRBV12-3/TRBV12-4	TGTGCCAGCAGTTCGCGGTACTCCTACGAGCAGTACTTC	CASSSRYSYEQYF
-	many	TRBJ2-1	TRBV3-2	TGTGCCAGCAGTGAAGGGGGGGGCCCTTCCCTCTCCTACAATGAGCAGTTCTTC	CASSEGGGPSLSYNEQFF
-	many	TRBJ2-1	TRBV7-9	TGTGCCAGCAGCGCCCGGGACACCTACAATGAGCAGTTCTTC	CASSARDTYNEQFF
TRBD1	many	TRBJ2-7	TRBV20-1	TGCAGTGCTAGAGACCGGACAGGGCGATCCTACGAGCAGTACTTC	CSARDRTGRSYEQYF
-	-	TRBJ1-5	TRBV24-1	TGTGCCACCAGTGATTGGCCAGAGGATCAGCCCCAGCATTTT	CATSDWPEDQPQHF
TRBD1	many	TRBJ2-7	TRBV7-9	TGTGCCAGCAGTACGGGACAGGGATTCTCCTACGAGCAGTACTTC	CASSTGQGFSYEQYF
-	-	TRBJ2-5	TRBV19	TGTGCCAGTAGCCCGCCGCAGGACTTC	CASSPPQDF
TRBD1	-	TRBJ2-2	TRBV5-1	TGCGCCAGCAGCTTGGCTACAGGGGGAAAGAACACCGGGGAGCTGTTTTTT	CASSLATGGKNTGELFF
-	many	TRBJ2-5	TRBV7-9	TGTGCCAGCAGCTTACAGGACCGAAGACAAGAGACCCAGTACTTC	CASSLQDRRQETQYF
-	many	TRBJ1-2	TRBV2	TGTGCCAGCAGCCCGGACGGATTCTATGGCTACACCTTC	CASSPDGFYGYTF
-	many	TRBJ2-7	TRBV4-2	TGTGCCAGCAGCCAAGATCAGGGGGGGGTCTCCTACGAGCAGTACTTC	CASSQDQGGVSYEQYF
-	many	TRBJ1-1	TRBV29-1	TGCAGCGTTGAAGATCCTCCCGAAGGGGGTTGGCCCCCGAACACTGAAGCTTTCTTT	CSVEDPPEGGWPPNTEAFF
-	few	TRBJ1-1	TRBV18	TGTGCCAGCTCACCACCGAAGGGTTACACTGAAGCTTTCTTT	CASSPPKGYTEAFF
-	many	TRBJ2-3	TRBV7-2	TGTGCCAGCAGCCGCGGGGCCAAAGATACGCAGTATTTT	CASSRGAKDTQYF
-	-	TRBJ2-7	TRBV20-1	TGCAGTGCTCTTCGGGACACGGAAGTGGAGCAGTACTTC	CSALRDTEVEQYF
-	many	TRBJ2-5	TRBV3-1	TGTGCCAGCAGCCAGCCGATCCAAGAGACCCAGTACTTC	CASSQPIQETQYF